This T cell receptor beta chain appears in the sequencing data of a study of blood T cell repertoires in COVID-19. As for the study in general: The study drew acute and convalescent COVID-19 samples from the United States, Italy and Spain. T cells, B-cell-depleted T cells, or PBMCs supplied cDNA or gDNA.

Per germline, CDR1 SGHDT and CDR2 YYEEEE. The CDR3 extends over 15 amino acids. Trimming stripped 0 bases from V and 5 bases from J, with 11 bases between. Study processing details: Reference gene primer amplification in the assay estimated nucleated cell counts. TCRdb's table, derived via immunoSEQ multiplex PCR, lists solely in-frame clones and lacks some. Clone size and V and J calls were adopted from that table, with D and trimming inferred from the DNA. The sample records roughly 90,000 clones, about 85% being singletons. In its sample, this clone was seen once. The TCR sequence derives from a human donor in a cohort sampled during active COVID-19. V usage is TRBV5-6 and J usage is TRBJ1-4, with D tentatively TRBD1 (6 bases). Sequencing was carried out using peripheral blood. This CDR3 reads CASSLARDTNEKLFF. The CDR3 DNA reads TGTGCCAGCAGCTTGGCGAGGGACACGAATGAAAAACTGTTTTTT.